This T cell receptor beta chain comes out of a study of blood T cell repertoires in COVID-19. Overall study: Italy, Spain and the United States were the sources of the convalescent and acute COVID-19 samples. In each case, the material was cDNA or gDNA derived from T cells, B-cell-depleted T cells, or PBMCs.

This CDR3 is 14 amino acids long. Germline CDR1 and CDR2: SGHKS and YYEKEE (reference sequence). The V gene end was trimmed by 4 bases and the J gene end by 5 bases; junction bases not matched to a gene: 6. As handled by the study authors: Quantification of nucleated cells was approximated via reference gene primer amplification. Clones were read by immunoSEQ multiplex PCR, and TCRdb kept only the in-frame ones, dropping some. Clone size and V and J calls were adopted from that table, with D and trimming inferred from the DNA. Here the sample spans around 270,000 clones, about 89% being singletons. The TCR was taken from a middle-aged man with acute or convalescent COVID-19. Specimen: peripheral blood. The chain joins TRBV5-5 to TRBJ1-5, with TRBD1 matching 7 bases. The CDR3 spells CASSGGTADQPQHF. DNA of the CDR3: TGTGCCAGCAGCGGAGGGACAGCTGATCAGCCCCAGCATTTT.